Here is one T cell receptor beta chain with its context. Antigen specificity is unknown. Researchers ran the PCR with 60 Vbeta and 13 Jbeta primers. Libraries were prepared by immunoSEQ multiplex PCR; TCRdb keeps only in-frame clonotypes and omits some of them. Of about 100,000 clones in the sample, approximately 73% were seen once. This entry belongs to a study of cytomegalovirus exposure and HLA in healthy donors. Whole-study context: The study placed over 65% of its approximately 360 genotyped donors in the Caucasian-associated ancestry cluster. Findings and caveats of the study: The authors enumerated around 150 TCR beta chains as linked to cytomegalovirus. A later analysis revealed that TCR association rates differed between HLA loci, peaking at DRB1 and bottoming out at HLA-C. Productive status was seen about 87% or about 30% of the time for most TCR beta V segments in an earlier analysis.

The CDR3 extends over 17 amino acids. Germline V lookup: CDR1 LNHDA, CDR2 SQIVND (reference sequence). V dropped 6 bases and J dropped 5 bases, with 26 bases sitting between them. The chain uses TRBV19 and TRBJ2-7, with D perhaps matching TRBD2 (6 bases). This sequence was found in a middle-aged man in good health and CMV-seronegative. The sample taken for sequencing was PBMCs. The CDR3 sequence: CASRSSFTGLARNEQYF. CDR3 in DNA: TGTGCCAGTAGAAGCTCTTTTACGGGGCTAGCGAGGAACGAGCAGTACTTC.